The sample holds one count of the clone carrying this T cell receptor (beta chain). Antigen specificity is unknown. The record originates from a study of cytomegalovirus exposure and HLA in healthy donors. Study outcomes and limitations: Reports showed the classifier diagnosing cytomegalovirus status with high specificity and sensitivity. The TCR clusters that emerged in the first cohort tended, a later analysis found, to co-occur in the roughly 110 validation repertoires.

Repertoires were generated with immunoSEQ multiplex PCR, while TCRdb's copy carries only in-frame clones and drops some. The repertoire holds some 180,000 clones, with about 81% as singletons. From the roughly 120-subject validation cohort, which was separate from the roughly 700-subject first cohort, the donors were drawn. The source of this sequence is a woman aged 25-40 years in good health and CMV-seronegative. Sequencing was done on a sample of PBMCs.

CDR3 sequence: CASSYGQGRNEKLFF. The CDR3 DNA follows: TGTGCCAGCAGTTACGGACAGGGTAGAAATGAAAAACTGTTTTTT. This chain connects TRBV6-5 to TRBJ1-4, with TRBD1 matching over 8 bases. This CDR3 has 15 amino acids. The germline CDR1 and CDR2 sequences are MNHEY and SVGAGI. The junction had 4 bases not matched to a gene; V was cut back by 2 bases and J by 5 bases.